The rows below give T cell receptor beta chains drawn from one sample of a study of T-cell memory formation after mild COVID-19. TCRdb fed the 5' RACE reads into MiXCR, producing one record per CDR3 protein. The sample includes approximately 290,000 distinct CDR3 sequences, roughly 19% of them seen just once. Sequences were obtained from PBMCs or a T cell subset sorted from them (not recorded which). The receptors were sampled from a man in his late teens or twenties who had mild COVID-19 (a few samples of this study predate the infection). Cell type and time point are not known. Both conserved end residues are part of each CDR3. Each record gives: J gene, D gene, clone size, V gene, CDR3 DNA, CDR3 protein. The D gene is left open where the match is weak. Some rows mark clone size as missing; the rest say once, few, many or name a class of expanded clone.

j_call: TRBJ1-3
d_call: -
clone_size: -
v_call: TRBV6-6
cdr3_nt: TGTGCCACCGTCAAGGATAGAAGGAACACCATATATTTT
cdr3_aa: CATVKDRRNTIYF

j_call: TRBJ2-5
d_call: TRBD1
clone_size: few
v_call: TRBV9
cdr3_nt: TGTGCCAGCAGCGTTCTCGGGACAGGGCAAGAGACCCAGTACTTC
cdr3_aa: CASSVLGTGQETQYF

j_call: TRBJ1-1
d_call: -
clone_size: -
v_call: TRBV4-3
cdr3_nt: TGCGCCAGCAGCCCCCGTCCAAGCATGAACACTGAAGCTTTCTTT
cdr3_aa: CASSPRPSMNTEAFF

j_call: TRBJ2-1
d_call: TRBD1
clone_size: few
v_call: TRBV7-9
cdr3_nt: TGTGCCAGCAGCTTAGCGTGGGACAGGGGCGATGAGCAGTTCTTC
cdr3_aa: CASSLAWDRGDEQFF

j_call: TRBJ2-5
d_call: -
clone_size: few
v_call: TRBV5-1
cdr3_nt: TGCGCCAGCAGCTTGGTCCAGAGCTTTCAAGAGACCCAGTACTTC
cdr3_aa: CASSLVQSFQETQYF

j_call: TRBJ1-1
d_call: -
clone_size: few
v_call: TRBV29-1
cdr3_nt: TGCAGCGCTGGGAGGGTAACTGAAGCTTTCTTT
cdr3_aa: CSAGRVTEAFF

j_call: TRBJ2-5
d_call: -
clone_size: -
v_call: TRBV9
cdr3_nt: TGTGCCAGCAGCGGACGGCGGGCGGGAGAGACCCAGTACTTC
cdr3_aa: CASSGRRAGETQYF

j_call: TRBJ2-5
d_call: TRBD1
clone_size: many
v_call: TRBV10-3
cdr3_nt: TGTGCCATCAGTGAGTCGGGACAGGGAACTCTCGAGACCCAGTACTTC
cdr3_aa: CAISESGQGTLETQYF

j_call: TRBJ2-3
d_call: TRBD2
clone_size: -
v_call: TRBV7-8
cdr3_nt: TGTGCCAGCAGCACGCTATTAGCGGGGGGCACAGATACGCAGTATTTT
cdr3_aa: CASSTLLAGGTDTQYF

j_call: TRBJ2-1
d_call: -
clone_size: -
v_call: TRBV7-8
cdr3_nt: TGTGCCAGCAGCCCCCTAATGGTGGGTGAGCAGTTCTTC
cdr3_aa: CASSPLMVGEQFF

j_call: TRBJ2-2
d_call: -
clone_size: few
v_call: TRBV7-3
cdr3_nt: TGTGCCAGCAGCTTCAATCCGGGAGAAGTGCCCGGGGAGCTGTTTTTT
cdr3_aa: CASSFNPGEVPGELFF

j_call: TRBJ1-6
d_call: -
clone_size: -
v_call: TRBV28
cdr3_nt: TGTGCCGGTCAGCGAGGGCAGGGGTATAATTCACCCCTCCACTTT
cdr3_aa: CAGQRGQGYNSPLHF

j_call: TRBJ2-1
d_call: TRBD1
clone_size: few
v_call: TRBV12-3/TRBV12-4
cdr3_nt: TGTGCCAGCAGACGGACAGGGAACTACAATGAGCAGTTCTTC
cdr3_aa: CASRRTGNYNEQFF

j_call: TRBJ1-3
d_call: -
clone_size: -
v_call: TRBV7-2
cdr3_nt: TGTGCCAGCAGCTTAGCCGGCAGGGTGATTGGAAACACCATATATTTT
cdr3_aa: CASSLAGRVIGNTIYF

j_call: TRBJ1-5
d_call: -
clone_size: many
v_call: TRBV9
cdr3_nt: TGTGCCAGCAGCGGGGGGGACGCCCCAATCCAGCCCCAGCATTTT
cdr3_aa: CASSGGDAPIQPQHF

j_call: TRBJ1-1
d_call: -
clone_size: -
v_call: TRBV11-3
cdr3_nt: TGTGCCAGCAGCTTGAGGGTCGGCACTGAAGCTTTCTTT
cdr3_aa: CASSLRVGTEAFF

j_call: TRBJ2-3
d_call: -
clone_size: -
v_call: TRBV10-2
cdr3_nt: TGCGCCAGCAGTGAAATCAGCCATAGTGCCACAGATACGCAGTATTTT
cdr3_aa: CASSEISHSATDTQYF

j_call: TRBJ1-1
d_call: TRBD1
clone_size: -
v_call: TRBV11-2
cdr3_nt: TGTGCCAGCAGCTTAGGGGGACAGGCCCCGAACACTGAAGCTTTCTTT
cdr3_aa: CASSLGGQAPNTEAFF

j_call: TRBJ1-2
d_call: -
clone_size: -
v_call: TRBV6-6
cdr3_nt: TGTGCCAGCAGTTACCGCCACTTGTATGGCTACACCTTC
cdr3_aa: CASSYRHLYGYTF

j_call: TRBJ2-5
d_call: -
clone_size: few
v_call: TRBV4-3
cdr3_nt: TGCGCCAGCAGCCAAGAATGGGGGGGCTCGGAGACCCAGTACTTC
cdr3_aa: CASSQEWGGSETQYF

j_call: TRBJ2-7
d_call: TRBD1
clone_size: -
v_call: TRBV20-1
cdr3_nt: TGCAGTGCCCGCGACAGGGGGCGAATCCCCTACGAGCAGTACTTC
cdr3_aa: CSARDRGRIPYEQYF

j_call: TRBJ1-5
d_call: -
clone_size: few
v_call: TRBV6-5
cdr3_nt: TGTGCCAGCAGTTACAGGAAAAGCAATCAGCCCCAGCATTTT
cdr3_aa: CASSYRKSNQPQHF

j_call: TRBJ2-1
d_call: -
clone_size: -
v_call: TRBV29-1
cdr3_nt: TGCAGCGTTGAGCCCCCGGGACGTAATGAGCAGTTCTTC
cdr3_aa: CSVEPPGRNEQFF

j_call: TRBJ2-2
d_call: -
clone_size: few
v_call: TRBV12-3/TRBV12-4
cdr3_nt: TGTGCCAGCAGTTTACTTCGGGGGATAAAGAACACCGGGGAGCTGTTTTTT
cdr3_aa: CASSLLRGIKNTGELFF